Below, one T cell receptor (beta chain) is given with its context. Primers included in the PCR were 60 Vbeta and 13 Jbeta primers. Some clones are missing from TCRdb's copy, which holds only in-frame ones; the method was immunoSEQ multiplex PCR. The sample contains under 150,000 clones, about 76% of which appear only once. The germline V gene has CDR1 SGHVS and CDR2 FQNEAQ. V gave up 1 base and J gave up 7 bases, with 11 bases separating them. The CDR3 is 15 amino acids. The data stem from a study of cytomegalovirus exposure and HLA in healthy donors. Study overall: In a previous analysis, about 100 million unique TCR beta sequences were found from about 179 million T cells.

The sequenced sample was PBMCs. The chain couples TRBV7-8 to TRBJ1-6; the D is unclear. The clonotype comes from a woman aged 40 to 50 in good health and CMV-seronegative. The CDR3 reads CASSLVTWRNSPLHF. For the CDR3, the DNA is TGTGCCAGCAGCTTAGTCACCTGGCGGAATTCACCCCTCCACTTT. The full variable domain, in which reference TRBV7-8 and TRBJ1-6 provide the parts outside the CDR3, is GAGVSQSPRYKVAKRGQDVALRCDPISGHVSLFWYQQALGQGPEFLTYFQNEAQLDKSGLPSDRFFAERPEGSVSTLKIQRTQQEDSAVYLCASSLVTWRNSPLHFGNGTRLTVT.